The entry below gives a single TCR beta chain sequence along with its context. Antigen unknown. The source of the sample is a study of Ad26.COV2.S vaccination and SARS-CoV-2 variants. Study results and limitations: An underestimation of total T cell responses may have resulted from the TCR breadth and depth analyses. Spike-specific TCR breadth was greater in vaccine than placebo recipients.

Germline V gives CDR1 MGHRA, CDR2 YSYEKL. The CDR3 contains 18 residues. The V end was cut by 0 bases, the J end by 6 bases, with 22 bases between. Profiled with immunoSEQ multiplex PCR; TCRdb holds only in-frame clones, not every one. The sample shows fewer than 100,000 clones, roughly 84% of them seen only once. The sample was peripheral blood, taken after recovery from COVID-19. The chain combines TRBV4-1 with TRBJ2-3; D perhaps matches TRBD1 (5 bases). The receptor was isolated from a human donor who had recovered from COVID-19. CDR3 in amino acids: CASSQDTPARGGVDTQYF. The DNA for the CDR3 is TGCGCCAGCAGCCAAGATACCCCTGCTAGGGGTGGTGTTGATACGCAGTATTTT.